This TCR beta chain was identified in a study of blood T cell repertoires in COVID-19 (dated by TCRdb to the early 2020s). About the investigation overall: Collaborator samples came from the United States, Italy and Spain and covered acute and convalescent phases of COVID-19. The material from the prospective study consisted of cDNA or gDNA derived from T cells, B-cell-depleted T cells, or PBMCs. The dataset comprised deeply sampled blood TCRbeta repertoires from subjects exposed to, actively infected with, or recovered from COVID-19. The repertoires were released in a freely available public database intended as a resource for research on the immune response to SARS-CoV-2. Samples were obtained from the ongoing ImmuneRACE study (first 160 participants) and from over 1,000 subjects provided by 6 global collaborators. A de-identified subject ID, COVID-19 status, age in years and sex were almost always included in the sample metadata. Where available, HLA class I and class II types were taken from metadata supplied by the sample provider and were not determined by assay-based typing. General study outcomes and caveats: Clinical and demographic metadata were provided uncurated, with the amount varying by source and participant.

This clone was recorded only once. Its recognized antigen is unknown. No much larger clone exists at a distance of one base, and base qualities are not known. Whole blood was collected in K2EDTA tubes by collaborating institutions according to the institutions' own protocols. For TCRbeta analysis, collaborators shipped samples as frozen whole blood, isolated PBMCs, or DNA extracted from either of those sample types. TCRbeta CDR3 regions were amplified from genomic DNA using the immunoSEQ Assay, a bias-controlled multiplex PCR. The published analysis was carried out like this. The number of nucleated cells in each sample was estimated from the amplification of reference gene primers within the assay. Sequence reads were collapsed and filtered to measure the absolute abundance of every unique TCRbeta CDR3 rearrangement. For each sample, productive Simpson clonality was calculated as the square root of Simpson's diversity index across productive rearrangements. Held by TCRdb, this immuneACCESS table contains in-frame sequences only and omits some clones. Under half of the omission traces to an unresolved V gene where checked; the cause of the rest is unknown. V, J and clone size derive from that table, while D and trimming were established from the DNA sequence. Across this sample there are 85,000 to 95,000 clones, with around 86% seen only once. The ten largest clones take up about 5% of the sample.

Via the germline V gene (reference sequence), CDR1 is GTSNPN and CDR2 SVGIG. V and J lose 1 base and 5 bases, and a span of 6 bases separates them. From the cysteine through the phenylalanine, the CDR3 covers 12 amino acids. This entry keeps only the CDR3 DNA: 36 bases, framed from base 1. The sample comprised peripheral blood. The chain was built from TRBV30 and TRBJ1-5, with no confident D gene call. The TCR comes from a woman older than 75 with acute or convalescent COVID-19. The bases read TGTGCCTGGAGTGACCAGGATCAGCCCCAGCATTTT. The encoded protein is CAWSDQDQPQHF.